Listed below are T cell receptor beta chains from one sample, sequenced in a study of cytomegalovirus exposure and HLA in healthy donors. Assay used: immunoSEQ multiplex PCR; TCRdb lists only in-frame clones, some missing. Among 150,000 to 250,000 clones listed, roughly 84% were seen once. The sample taken for sequencing was PBMCs. The receptors were sampled from a woman in her 30s in good health and CMV-seropositive. Both conserved end residues are part of each CDR3. The D gene is left open where the match is weak. Size is omitted from some rows. Given values are once, few, many or a class for expanded clones.

d_call	clone_size	v_call	j_call	cdr3_nt	cdr3_aa
.	.	TRBV18	TRBJ2-7	TGTGCCAGCTCAGAAAGCCGGAGTTCCGAGCAGTACTTC	CASSESRSSEQYF
TRBD1	.	TRBV27	TRBJ1-1	TGTGCCAGCACCCCGGGGACAGGGGTCGGTACTGAAGCTTTCTTT	CASTPGTGVGTEAFF
.	once	TRBV11-3	TRBJ2-7	TGTGCCAGCAGCTTAGATGGACTAACAGAGCAGTACTTC	CASSLDGLTEQYF
.	.	TRBV2	TRBJ2-2	TGTGCCAGCCTCCCAGCAGGGGCGATCGGGGAGCTGTTTTTT	CASLPAGAIGELFF
TRBD2	.	TRBV30	TRBJ2-1	TGTGCCTCCGACCCGTACGGGACTAGTTTATTCAATGAGCAGTTCTTC	CASDPYGTSLFNEQFF
.	.	TRBV7-3	TRBJ2-5	TGTGCCAGCAGCTCGGGCCGGGCCCAGGGTCCGTCAGAGACCCAGTACTTC	CASSSGRAQGPSETQYF
.	.	TRBV11-2	TRBJ1-2	TGTGCCAGCAGCTTACGGAACTATGGCTACACCTTC	CASSLRNYGYTF
TRBD1	.	TRBV28	TRBJ1-5	TGTGCCAGCAATGCCCCCGCGGAAGGGGGCGATCAGCCCCAGCATTTT	CASNAPAEGGDQPQHF
TRBD1	.	TRBV2	TRBJ1-4	TGTGCCAGCAGCGCGGGACAGGGGCTGGCAAAACTGTTTTTT	CASSAGQGLAKLFF
.	once	TRBV2	TRBJ2-1	TGTGCCAGCAGTGTGGAGTCCTACAATGAGCAGTTCTTC	CASSVESYNEQFF
.	few	TRBV13	TRBJ2-7	TGTGCCAGCAGTGAGTCCGACTACGAGCAGTACTTC	CASSESDYEQYF
.	few	TRBV28	TRBJ1-2	TGTGCCAGCCAGGGGTCTAACTATGGCTACACCTTC	CASQGSNYGYTF